This TCR beta chain was captured in a study of cytomegalovirus exposure and HLA in healthy donors. General study results and limits: The study listed some 160 cytomegalovirus-associated TCR beta chains. Sequencing likely generated an artifact that appeared as a cluster of highly shared sequence variants. When analyzed later, the rates of TCR association showed variation by HLA locus, with DRB1 the most and HLA-C the fewest.

Worth noting for this clone: Its antigen is unidentified.

The CDR3 contains 14 residues. Germline V gene data show CDR1 as SGHNT and CDR2 as YENEEA. V was cut by 4 bases and J by 2 bases, with 11 bases left in between. The PCR ran on 60 Vbeta and 13 Jbeta primers. Methods used by the authors: The authors later counted about 80 million unique TCR beta chains, 9 million to 12 million of them shared. Clones were read by immunoSEQ multiplex PCR, and TCRdb kept only the in-frame ones, dropping some. V and J calls and clone size are as listed in that table; D and trimming were resolved from the DNA. The table shows over 150,000 clones, with 75% to 85% occurring only once.

Sample: PBMCs. This receptor was taken from a boy younger than 18 in good health and CMV-seronegative. The genes are TRBV11-3 and TRBJ1-1, with a weak D call TRBD1 (5 bases). Here the CDR3 reads CASSSSGANTEAFF. The CDR3 bases are TGTGCCAGCAGCTCCAGTGGGGCTAACACTGAAGCTTTCTTT.